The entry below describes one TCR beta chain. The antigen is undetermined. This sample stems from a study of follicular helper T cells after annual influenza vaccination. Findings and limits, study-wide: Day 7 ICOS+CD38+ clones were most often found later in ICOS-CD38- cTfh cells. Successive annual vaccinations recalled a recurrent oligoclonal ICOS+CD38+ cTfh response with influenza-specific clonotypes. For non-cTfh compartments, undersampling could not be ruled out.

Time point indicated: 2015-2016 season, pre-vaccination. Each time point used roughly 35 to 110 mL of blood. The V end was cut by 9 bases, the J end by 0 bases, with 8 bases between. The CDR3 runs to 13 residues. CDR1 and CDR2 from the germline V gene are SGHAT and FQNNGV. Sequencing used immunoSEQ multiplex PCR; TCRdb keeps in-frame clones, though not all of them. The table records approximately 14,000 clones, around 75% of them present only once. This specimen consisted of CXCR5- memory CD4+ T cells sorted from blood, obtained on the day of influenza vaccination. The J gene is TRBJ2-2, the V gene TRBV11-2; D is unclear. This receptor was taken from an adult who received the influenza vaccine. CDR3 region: CASSLSNTGELFF. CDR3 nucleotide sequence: TGTGCCAGTAGTTTGTCGAACACCGGGGAGCTGTTTTTT.